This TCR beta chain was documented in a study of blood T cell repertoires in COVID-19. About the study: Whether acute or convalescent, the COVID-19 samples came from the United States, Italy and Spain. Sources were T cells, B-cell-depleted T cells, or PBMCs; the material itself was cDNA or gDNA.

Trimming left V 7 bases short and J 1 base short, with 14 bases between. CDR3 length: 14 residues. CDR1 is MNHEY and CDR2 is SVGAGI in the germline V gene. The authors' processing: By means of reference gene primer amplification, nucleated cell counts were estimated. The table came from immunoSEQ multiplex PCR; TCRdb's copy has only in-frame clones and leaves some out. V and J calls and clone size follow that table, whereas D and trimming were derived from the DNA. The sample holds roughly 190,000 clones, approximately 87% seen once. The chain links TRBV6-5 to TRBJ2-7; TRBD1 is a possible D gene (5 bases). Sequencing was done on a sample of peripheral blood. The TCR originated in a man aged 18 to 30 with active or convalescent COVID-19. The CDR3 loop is CASTRGLRSYEQYV. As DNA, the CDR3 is TGTGCCAGCACAAGGGGTCTCAGGTCCTACGAGCAGTACGTC.